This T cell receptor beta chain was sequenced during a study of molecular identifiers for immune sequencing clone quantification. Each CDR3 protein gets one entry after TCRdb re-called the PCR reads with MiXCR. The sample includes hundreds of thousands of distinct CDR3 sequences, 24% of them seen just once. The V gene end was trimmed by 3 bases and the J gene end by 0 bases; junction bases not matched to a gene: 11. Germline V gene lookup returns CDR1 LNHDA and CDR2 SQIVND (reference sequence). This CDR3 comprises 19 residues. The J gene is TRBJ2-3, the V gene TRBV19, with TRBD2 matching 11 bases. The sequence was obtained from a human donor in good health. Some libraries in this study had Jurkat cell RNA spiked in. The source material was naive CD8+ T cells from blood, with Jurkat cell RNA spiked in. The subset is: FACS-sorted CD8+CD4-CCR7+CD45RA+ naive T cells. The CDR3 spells CASSMDWTSGSVSTDTQYF. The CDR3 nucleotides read TGTGCCAGTAGTATGGACTGGACTAGCGGGTCGGTTAGCACAGATACGCAGTATTTT.